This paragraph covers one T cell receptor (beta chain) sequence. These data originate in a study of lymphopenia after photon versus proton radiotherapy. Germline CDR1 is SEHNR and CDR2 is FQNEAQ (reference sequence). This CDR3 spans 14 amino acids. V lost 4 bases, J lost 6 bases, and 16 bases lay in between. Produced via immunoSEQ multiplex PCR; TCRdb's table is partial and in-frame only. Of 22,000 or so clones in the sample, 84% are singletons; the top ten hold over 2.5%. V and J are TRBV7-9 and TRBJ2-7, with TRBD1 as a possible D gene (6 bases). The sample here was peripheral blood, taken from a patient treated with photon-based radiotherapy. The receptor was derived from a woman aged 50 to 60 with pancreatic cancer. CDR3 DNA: TGTGCCAGCAGCTACCAGGGGTCAGCTGGCGAGCAGTACTTC. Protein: CASSYQGSAGEQYF.